This T cell receptor beta chain emerged from a study of OX40 agonist ivuxolimab in advanced cancers. The overall study: A history of anti-PD-1, anti-PD-L1 or anti-CTLA-4 therapy was acceptable, and about 40% had some. General study results and limits: Averaged across samples, CD8+ T cells carried more expanded clones than CD4+ did.

V shed 8 bases and J shed 1 base, with 5 bases lying between them. Germline V lookup: CDR1 MNHEY, CDR2 SVGAGI. The CDR3 runs to 12 residues. About this clone itself: Its matching antigen is unknown.

Assay: immunoSEQ multiplex PCR; the TCRdb copy retains only in-frame clones and omits some. This table holds 45,000 to 55,000 clones, 90% to 95% found once. The TCR sequence derives from an adult with an advanced solid tumor such as melanoma, head and neck, liver or kidney cancer. The chain recombines TRBV6-5 with TRBJ2-2; D unclear. Source: CD4+ or CD8+ T cells sorted from blood, taken in a trial of the OX40 agonist ivuxolimab. This CDR3 reads CASLENTGELFF. CDR3 in DNA: TGTGCCAGCTTGGAGAACACCGGGGAGCTGTTTTTT.